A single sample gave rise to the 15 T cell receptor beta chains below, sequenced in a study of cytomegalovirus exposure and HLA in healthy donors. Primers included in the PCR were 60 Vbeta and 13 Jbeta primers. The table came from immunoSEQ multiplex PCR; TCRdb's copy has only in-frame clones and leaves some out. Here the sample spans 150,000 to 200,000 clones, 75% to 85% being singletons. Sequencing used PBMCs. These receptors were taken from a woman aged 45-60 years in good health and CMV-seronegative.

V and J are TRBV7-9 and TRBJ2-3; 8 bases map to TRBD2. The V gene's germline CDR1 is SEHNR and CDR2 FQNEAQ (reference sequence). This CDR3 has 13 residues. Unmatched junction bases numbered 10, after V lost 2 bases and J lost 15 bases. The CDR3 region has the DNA TGTGCCAGCAGCTTACCGAGCGGGGGCCAGGGATATTTT. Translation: CASSLPSGGQGYF.

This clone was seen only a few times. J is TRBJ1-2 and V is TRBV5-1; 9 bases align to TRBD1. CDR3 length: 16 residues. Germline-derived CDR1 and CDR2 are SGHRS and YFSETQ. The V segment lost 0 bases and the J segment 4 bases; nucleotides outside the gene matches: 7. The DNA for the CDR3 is TGCGCCAGCAGCTTGGGGGACAGGGCAAATTTCTATGGCTACACCTTC. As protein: CASSLGDRANFYGYTF.

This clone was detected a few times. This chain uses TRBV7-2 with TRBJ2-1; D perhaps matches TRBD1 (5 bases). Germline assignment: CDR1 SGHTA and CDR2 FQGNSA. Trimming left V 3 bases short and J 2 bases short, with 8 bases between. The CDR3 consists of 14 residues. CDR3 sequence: CASSFTGTYNEQFF. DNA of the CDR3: TGTGCCAGCAGCTTTACAGGTACCTACAATGAGCAGTTCTTC.

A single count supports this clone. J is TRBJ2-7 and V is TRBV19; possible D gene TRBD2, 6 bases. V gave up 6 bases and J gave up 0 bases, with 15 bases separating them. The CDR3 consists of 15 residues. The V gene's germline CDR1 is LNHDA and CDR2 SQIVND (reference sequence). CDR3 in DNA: TGTGCCAGTAGGGACGCGGGGAATCCCTCCTACGAGCAGTACTTC. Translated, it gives CASRDAGNPSYEQYF.

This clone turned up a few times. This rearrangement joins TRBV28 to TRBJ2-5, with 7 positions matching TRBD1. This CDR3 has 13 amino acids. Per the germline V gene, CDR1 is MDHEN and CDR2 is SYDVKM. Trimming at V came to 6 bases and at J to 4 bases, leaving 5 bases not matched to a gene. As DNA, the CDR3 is TGTGCCAGCAGGAAGACAGGGACAGAGACCCAGTACTTC. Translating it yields CASRKTGTETQYF.

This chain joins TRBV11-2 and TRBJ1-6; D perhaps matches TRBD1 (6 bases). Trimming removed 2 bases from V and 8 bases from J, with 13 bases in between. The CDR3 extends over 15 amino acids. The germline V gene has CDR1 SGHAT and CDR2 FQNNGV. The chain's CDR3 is CASSLNSGAYSPLHF. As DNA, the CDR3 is TGTGCCAGCAGCTTAAACTCAGGGGCTTATTCACCCCTCCACTTT.

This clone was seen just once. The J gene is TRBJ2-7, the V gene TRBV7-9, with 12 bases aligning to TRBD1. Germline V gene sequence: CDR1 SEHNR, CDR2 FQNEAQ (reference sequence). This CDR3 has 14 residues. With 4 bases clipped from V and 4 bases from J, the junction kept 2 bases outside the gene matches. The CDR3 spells CASSSGQGAYEQYF. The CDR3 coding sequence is TGTGCCAGCAGCTCGGGACAGGGGGCTTACGAGCAGTACTTC. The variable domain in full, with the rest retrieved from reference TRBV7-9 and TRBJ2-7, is DTGVSQNPRHKITKRGQNVTFRCDPISEHNRLYWYRQTLGQGPEFLTYFQNEAQLEKSRLLSDRFSAERPKGSFSTLEIQRTEQGDSAMYLCASSSGQGAYEQYFGPGTRLTVT.

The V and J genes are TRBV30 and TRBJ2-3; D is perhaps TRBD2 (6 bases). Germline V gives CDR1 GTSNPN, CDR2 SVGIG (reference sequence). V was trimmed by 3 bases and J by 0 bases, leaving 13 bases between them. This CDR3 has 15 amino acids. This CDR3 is CAWRVGGPSTDTQYF. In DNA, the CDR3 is TGTGCCTGGAGGGTGGGGGGACCCAGCACAGATACGCAGTATTTT.

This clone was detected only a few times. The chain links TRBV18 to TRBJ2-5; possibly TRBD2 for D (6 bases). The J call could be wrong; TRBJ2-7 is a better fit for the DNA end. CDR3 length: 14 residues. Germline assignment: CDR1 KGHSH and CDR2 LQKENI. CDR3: CASSPGGAADEQYF. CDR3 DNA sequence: TGTGCCAGCTCACCAGGAGGGGCCGCGGACGAGCAGTACTTC.

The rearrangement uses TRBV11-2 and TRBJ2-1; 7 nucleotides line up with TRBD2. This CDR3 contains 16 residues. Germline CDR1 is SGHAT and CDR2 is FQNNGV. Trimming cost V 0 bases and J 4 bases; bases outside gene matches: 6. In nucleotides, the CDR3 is TGTGCCAGCAGCTTAGAAGTCCTAGCGGCATACAATGAGCAGTTCTTC. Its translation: CASSLEVLAAYNEQFF.

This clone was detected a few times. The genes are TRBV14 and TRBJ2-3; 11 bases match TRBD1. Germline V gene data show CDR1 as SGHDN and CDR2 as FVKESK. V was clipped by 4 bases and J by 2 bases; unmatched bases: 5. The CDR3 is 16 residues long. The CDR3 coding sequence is TGTGCCAGCAGCCCGCTTGGACAGGGGGCCACAGATACGCAGTATTTT. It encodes CASSPLGQGATDTQYF.

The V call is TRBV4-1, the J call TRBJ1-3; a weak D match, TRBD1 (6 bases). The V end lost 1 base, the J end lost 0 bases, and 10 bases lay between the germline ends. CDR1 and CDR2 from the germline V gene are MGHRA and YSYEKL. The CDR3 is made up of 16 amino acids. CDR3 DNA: TGCGCCAGCAGCCAAGGGGACATGTCCTCTGGAAACACCATATATTTT. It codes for CASSQGDMSSGNTIYF.

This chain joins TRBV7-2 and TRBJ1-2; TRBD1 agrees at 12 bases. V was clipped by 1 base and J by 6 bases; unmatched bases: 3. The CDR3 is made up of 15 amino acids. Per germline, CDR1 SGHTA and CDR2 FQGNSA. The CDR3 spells CASSLGGQGADGYTF. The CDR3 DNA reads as TGTGCCAGCAGCTTAGGGGGACAGGGGGCTGATGGCTACACCTTC. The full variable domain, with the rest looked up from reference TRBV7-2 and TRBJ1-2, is GAGVSQSPSNKVTEKGKDVELRCDPISGHTALYWYRQSLGQGLEFLIYFQGNSAPDKSGLPSDRFSAERTGGSVSTLTIQRTQQEDSAVYLCASSLGGQGADGYTFGSGTRLTVV.

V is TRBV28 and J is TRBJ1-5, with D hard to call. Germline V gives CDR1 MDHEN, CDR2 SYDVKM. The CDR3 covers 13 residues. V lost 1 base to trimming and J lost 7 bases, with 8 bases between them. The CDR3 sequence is CASSLFAGQPQHF. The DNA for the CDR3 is TGTGCCAGCAGTTTATTCGCGGGGCAGCCCCAGCATTTT.

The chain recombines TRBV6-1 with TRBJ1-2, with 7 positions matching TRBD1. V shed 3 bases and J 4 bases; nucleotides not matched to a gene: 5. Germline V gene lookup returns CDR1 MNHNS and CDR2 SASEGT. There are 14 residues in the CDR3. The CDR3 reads CASSETGMAYGYTF. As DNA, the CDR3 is TGTGCCAGCAGTGAGACAGGGATGGCCTATGGCTACACCTTC.